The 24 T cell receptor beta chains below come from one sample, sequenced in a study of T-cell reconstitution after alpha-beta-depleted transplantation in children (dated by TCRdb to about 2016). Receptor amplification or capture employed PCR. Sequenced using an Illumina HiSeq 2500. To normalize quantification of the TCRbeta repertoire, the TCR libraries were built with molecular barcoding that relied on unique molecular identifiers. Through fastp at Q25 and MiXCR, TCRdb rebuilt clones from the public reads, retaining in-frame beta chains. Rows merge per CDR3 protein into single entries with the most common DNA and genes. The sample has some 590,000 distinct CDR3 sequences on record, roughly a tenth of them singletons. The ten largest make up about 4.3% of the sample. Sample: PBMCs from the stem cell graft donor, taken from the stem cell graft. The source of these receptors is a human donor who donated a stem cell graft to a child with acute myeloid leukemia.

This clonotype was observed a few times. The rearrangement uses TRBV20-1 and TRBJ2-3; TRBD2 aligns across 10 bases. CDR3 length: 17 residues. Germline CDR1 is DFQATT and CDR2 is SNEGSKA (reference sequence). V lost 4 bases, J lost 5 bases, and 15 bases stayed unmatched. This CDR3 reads CSAKDPGLAESLDTQYF. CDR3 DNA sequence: TGCAGTGCTAAAGACCCTGGACTAGCGGAGAGCTTAGATACGCAGTATTTT.

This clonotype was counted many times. Written as DNA, the CDR3 is TGTGCCAGCAGTTCCCTGACTAGCGGGAGCGCAGATACGCAGTATTTT. Translation: CASSSLTSGSADTQYF. The chain carries TRBV6-5 and TRBJ2-3, with TRBD2 identical over 12 bases. This CDR3 comprises 16 residues. Germline V gives CDR1 MNHEY, CDR2 SVGAGI. V lost 4 bases and J lost 4; bases outside the gene matches: 6.

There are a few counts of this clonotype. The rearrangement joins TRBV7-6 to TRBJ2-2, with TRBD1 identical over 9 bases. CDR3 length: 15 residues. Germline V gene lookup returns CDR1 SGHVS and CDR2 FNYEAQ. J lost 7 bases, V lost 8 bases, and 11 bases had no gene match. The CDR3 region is CASANQQGANGELFF. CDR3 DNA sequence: TGTGCCAGCGCTAATCAACAGGGGGCAAACGGGGAGCTGTTTTTT.

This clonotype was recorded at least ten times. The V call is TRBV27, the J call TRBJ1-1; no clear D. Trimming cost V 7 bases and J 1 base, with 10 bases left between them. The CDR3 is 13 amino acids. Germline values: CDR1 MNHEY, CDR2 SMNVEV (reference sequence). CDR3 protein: CASKFNGNTEAFF. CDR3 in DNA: TGTGCCAGCAAGTTTAATGGGAACACTGAAGCTTTCTTT.

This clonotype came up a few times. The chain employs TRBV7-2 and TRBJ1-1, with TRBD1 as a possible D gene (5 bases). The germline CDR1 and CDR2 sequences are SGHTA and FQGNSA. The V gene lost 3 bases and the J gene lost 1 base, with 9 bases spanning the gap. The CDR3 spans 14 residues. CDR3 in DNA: TGTGCCAGCAGCTTCAAGCAGGGGAACACTGAAGCTTTCTTT. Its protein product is CASSFKQGNTEAFF.

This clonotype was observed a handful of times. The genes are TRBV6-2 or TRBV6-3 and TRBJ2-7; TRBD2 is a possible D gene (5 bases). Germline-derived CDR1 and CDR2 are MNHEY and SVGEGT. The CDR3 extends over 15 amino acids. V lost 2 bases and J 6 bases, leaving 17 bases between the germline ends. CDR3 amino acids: CASSYRGLGVGEQYF. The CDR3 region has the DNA TGTGCCAGCAGTTACAGAGGGCTAGGCGTCGGCGAGCAGTACTTC.

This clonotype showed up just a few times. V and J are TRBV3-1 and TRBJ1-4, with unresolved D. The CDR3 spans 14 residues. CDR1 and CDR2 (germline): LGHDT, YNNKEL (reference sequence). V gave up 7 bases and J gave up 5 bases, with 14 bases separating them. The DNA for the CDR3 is TGTGCCAGCACCGCTAACTTAAGGAATGAAAAACTGTTTTTT. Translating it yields CASTANLRNEKLFF.

This CDR3 is CASGGPVSYEQYF. In DNA form, the CDR3 reads TGTGCCAGCGGCGGGCCAGTCTCCTACGAGCAGTACTTC. This chain links TRBV2 with TRBJ2-7, with a tentative D call TRBD2 (5 bases). Deletions cut 8 bases from V and 0 bases from J, with 11 bases between. The CDR3 loop spans 13 amino acids. Germline loops: CDR1 SNHLY, CDR2 FYNNEI. Full variable domain (rest looked up from reference TRBV2 and TRBJ2-7): EPEVTQTPSHQVTQMGQEVILRCVPISNHLYFYWYRQILGQKVEFLVSFYNNEISEKSEIFDDQFSVERPDGSNFTLKIRSTKLEDSAMYFCASGGPVSYEQYFGPGTRLTVT.

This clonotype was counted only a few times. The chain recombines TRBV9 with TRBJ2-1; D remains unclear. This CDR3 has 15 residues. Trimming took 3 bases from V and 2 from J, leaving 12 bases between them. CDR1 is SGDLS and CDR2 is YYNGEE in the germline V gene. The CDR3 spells CASSGRLGTYNEQFF. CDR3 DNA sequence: TGTGCCAGCAGCGGCAGGTTGGGAACCTACAATGAGCAGTTCTTC.

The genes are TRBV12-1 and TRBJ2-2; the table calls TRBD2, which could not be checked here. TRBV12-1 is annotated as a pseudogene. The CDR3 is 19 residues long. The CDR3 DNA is TGTGCCAGCAGCTTGGGACTAGCGGGAGGAGATGGCAACACCGGGGAGCTGTTTTTT. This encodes CASSLGLAGGDGNTGELFF.

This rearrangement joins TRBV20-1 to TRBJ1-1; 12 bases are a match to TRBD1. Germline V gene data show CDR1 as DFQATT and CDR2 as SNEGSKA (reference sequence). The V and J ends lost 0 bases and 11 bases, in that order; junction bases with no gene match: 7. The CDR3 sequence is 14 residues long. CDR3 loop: CSAREDGTGGSAFF. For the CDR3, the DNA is TGCAGTGCTAGAGAAGACGGGACAGGGGGCAGTGCTTTCTTT.

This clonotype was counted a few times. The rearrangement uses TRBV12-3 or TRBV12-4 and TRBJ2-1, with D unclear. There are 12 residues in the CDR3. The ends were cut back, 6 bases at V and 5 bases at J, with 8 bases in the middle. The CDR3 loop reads CASRRLNNEQFF. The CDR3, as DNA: TGTGCCAGCAGGCGACTGAACAATGAGCAGTTCTTC.

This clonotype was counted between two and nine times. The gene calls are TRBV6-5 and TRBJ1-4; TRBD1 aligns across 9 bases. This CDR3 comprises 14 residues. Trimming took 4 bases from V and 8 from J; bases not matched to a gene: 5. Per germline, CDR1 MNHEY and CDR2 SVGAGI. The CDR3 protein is CASSSGDRVEKLFF. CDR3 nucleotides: TGTGCCAGCAGTTCGGGGGACAGGGTCGAAAAACTGTTTTTT.

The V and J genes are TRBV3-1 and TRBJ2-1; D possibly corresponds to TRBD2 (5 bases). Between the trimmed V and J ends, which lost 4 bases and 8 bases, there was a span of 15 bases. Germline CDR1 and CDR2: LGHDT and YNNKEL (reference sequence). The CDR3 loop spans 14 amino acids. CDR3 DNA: TGTGCCAGCAGCCGCGCCTTAGCGAGAGATGAGCAGTTCTTC. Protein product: CASSRALARDEQFF.

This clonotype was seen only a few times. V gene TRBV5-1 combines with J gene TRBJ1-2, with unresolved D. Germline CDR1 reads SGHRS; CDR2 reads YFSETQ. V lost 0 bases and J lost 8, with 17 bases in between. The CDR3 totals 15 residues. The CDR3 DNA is TGCGCCAGCAGCTTGGAAGATCGAACCCCCGGCGGCTACACCTTC. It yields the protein CASSLEDRTPGGYTF.

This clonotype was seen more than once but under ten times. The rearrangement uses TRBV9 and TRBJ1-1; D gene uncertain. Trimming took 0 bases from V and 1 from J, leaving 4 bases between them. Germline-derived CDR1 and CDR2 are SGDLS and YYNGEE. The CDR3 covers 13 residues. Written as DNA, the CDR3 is TGTGCCAGCAGCGTAGAGTCGAACACTGAAGCTTTCTTT. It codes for CASSVESNTEAFF. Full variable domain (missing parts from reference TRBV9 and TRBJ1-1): DSGVTQTPKHLITATGQRVTLRCSPRSGDLSVYWYQQSLDQGLQFLIQYYNGEERAKGNILERFSAQQFPDLHSELNLSSLELGDSALYFCASSVESNTEAFFGQGTRLTVV.

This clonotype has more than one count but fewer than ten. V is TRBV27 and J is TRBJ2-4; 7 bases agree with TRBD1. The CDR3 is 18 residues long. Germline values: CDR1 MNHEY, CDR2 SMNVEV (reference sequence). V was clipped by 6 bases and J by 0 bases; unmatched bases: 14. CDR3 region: CASRPSLTDREAKNIQYF. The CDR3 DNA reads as TGTGCCAGCAGACCTAGCCTAACCGACAGGGAAGCCAAAAACATTCAGTACTTC.

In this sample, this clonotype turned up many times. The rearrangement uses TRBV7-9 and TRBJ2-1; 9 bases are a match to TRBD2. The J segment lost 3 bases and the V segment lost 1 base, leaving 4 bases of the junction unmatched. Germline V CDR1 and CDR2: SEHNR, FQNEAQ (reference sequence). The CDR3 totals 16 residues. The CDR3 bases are TGTGCCAGCAGCTTAGTGGCGGGAGGGTACTACAATGAGCAGTTCTTC. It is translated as CASSLVAGGYYNEQFF.

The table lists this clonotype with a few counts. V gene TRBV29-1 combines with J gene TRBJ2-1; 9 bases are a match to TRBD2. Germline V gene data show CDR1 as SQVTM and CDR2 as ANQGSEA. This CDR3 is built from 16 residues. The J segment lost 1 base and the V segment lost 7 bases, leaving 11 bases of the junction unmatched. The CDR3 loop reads CSAYSGGLISYNEQFF. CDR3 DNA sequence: TGCAGCGCGTATAGCGGGGGCCTAATTTCCTACAATGAGCAGTTCTTC.

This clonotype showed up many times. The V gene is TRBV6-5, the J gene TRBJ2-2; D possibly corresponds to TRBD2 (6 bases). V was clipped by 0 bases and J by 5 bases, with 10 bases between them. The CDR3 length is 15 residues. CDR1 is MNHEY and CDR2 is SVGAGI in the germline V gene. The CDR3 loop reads CASSYSREGTGELFF. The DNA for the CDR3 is TGTGCCAGCAGTTACTCGCGGGAAGGAACCGGGGAGCTGTTTTTT.

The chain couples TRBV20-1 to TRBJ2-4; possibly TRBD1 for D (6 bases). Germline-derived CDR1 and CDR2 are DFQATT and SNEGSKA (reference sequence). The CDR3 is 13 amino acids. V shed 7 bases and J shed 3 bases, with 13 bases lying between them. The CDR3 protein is CSGEGVVKNIQYF. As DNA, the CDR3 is TGCAGTGGCGAGGGGGTAGTCAAAAACATTCAGTACTTC.

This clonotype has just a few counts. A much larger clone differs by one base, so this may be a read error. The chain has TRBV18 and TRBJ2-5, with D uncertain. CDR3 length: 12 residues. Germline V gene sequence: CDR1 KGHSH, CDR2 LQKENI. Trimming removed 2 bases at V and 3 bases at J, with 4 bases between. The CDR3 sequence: CASSPKEETQYF. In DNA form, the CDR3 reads TGTGCCAGCTCACCAAAGGAAGAGACCCAGTACTTC.

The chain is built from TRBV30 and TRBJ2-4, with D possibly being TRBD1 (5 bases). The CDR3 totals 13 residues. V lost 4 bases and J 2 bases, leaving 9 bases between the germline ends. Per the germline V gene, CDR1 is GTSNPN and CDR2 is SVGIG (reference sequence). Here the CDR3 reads CAWTGLSKNIQYF. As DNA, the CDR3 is TGTGCCTGGACAGGGCTGTCCAAAAACATTCAGTACTTC.

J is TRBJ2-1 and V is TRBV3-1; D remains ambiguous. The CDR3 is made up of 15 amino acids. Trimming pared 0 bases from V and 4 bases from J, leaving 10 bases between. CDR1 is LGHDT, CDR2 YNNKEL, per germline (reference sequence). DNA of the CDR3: TGTGCCAGCAGCCAAGATCGTGCCACATACAATGAGCAGTTCTTC. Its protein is CASSQDRATYNEQFF.